This passage covers 13 T cell receptor beta chains from one sample sequenced in a study of shared clonotypes between healthy human individuals. Data came from immunoSEQ multiplex PCR; TCRdb stores just in-frame clones and leaves some out. In the table there are approximately 320,000 clones, roughly 70% of which are singletons. Sequences were obtained from memory CD4+ T cells sorted from blood. This sample's subset: CD45RA-negative fraction. The receptors stem from a man under 40 in good health.

This chain connects TRBV5-6 to TRBJ2-3; 10 bases fit TRBD2. The germline V gene has CDR1 SGHDT and CDR2 YYEEEE. Trimming at V came to 5 bases and at J to 3 bases, leaving 9 bases not matched to a gene. CDR3 length: 16 amino acids. The chain's CDR3 is CASSFPSSGRTDTQYF. The CDR3 DNA is TGTGCCAGCAGTTTCCCATCTAGCGGGAGAACAGATACGCAGTATTTT.

This clone was found many times. The chain joins TRBV7-2 to TRBJ2-1, with D perhaps TRBD1 (6 bases). CDR3 length: 13 residues. Per the germline V gene, CDR1 is SGHTA and CDR2 is FQGNSA. V was trimmed by 3 bases and J by 8 bases, leaving 11 bases between them. CDR3 in DNA: TGTGCCAGCAGCTTCAGGGGTTTCGATGAGCAGTTCTTC. Translating it yields CASSFRGFDEQFF.

This clone has just a few counts. This rearrangement joins TRBV28 to TRBJ2-7; the D gene is possibly TRBD1 (5 bases). The CDR3 is 13 amino acids. Between the trimmed V and J ends, which lost 6 bases and 2 bases, there was a span of 11 bases. The germline V gene encodes CDR1 MDHEN and CDR2 SYDVKM. CDR3 DNA sequence: TGTGCCAGCAGATTACAGGTTGCCTACGAGCAGTACTTC. This encodes CASRLQVAYEQYF. Complete variable domain (other parts from reference TRBV28 and TRBJ2-7): DVKVTQSSRYLVKRTGEKVFLECVQDMDHENMFWYRQDPGLGLRLIYFSYDVKMKEKGDIPEGYSVSREKKERFSLILESASTNQTSMYLCASRLQVAYEQYFGPGTRLTVT.

In its sample, this clone was seen many times. The chain carries TRBV7-2 and TRBJ2-1; 11 bases align to TRBD2. The CDR3 spans 17 residues. The V segment lost 1 base and the J segment 3 bases; nucleotides outside the gene matches: 5. Germline V CDR1 and CDR2: SGHTA, FQGNSA. CDR3 sequence: CASSLGPTSGSYNEQFF. DNA of the CDR3: TGTGCCAGCAGCTTAGGCCCTACTAGCGGGAGCTACAATGAGCAGTTCTTC.

In DNA, the CDR3 is TGTGCCAGTAGTGGGTCGGACAGGGGGCTTGGCTACACCTTC. Protein: CASSGSDRGLGYTF. The chain recombines TRBV19 with TRBJ1-2; 11 bases map to TRBD1. From germline, CDR1 is LNHDA and CDR2 SQIVND (reference sequence). With V trimmed by 5 bases and J by 7 bases, 6 bases remained unmatched. The length of the CDR3 is 14 residues.

The rearrangement joins TRBV5-1 to TRBJ2-5; D is undetermined. The CDR3 covers 14 residues. Per the germline V gene, CDR1 is SGHRS and CDR2 is YFSETQ. Between the trimmed V and J ends, which lost 1 base and 2 bases, there was a span of 9 bases. The CDR3 DNA follows: TGCGCCAGCAGCTTGAAGCCACTTCAAGAGACCCAGTACTTC. Its protein product is CASSLKPLQETQYF.

This clone has more than one count but fewer than ten. The gene calls are TRBV5-4 and TRBJ2-2; 8 bases are shared with TRBD2. Per germline, CDR1 SGHNT and CDR2 YYREEE (reference sequence). The trim removed 3 bases at V and 4 bases at J, leaving 11 bases unmatched. The CDR3 sequence is 17 residues long. The CDR3 DNA reads as TGTGCCAGCAGCTCCCCGGGAGCGGGAGTGATCACCGGGGAGCTGTTTTTT. Protein sequence: CASSSPGAGVITGELFF.

This chain uses TRBV19 with TRBJ1-4; TRBD1 aligns across 9 bases. This CDR3 contains 16 residues. V shed 5 bases, J shed 8 bases, and the junction held 12 bases outside the gene matches. CDR1 LNHDA and CDR2 SQIVND come from the germline V gene (reference sequence). The CDR3 loop reads CASSADRTGEREKLFF. CDR3 DNA sequence: TGTGCCAGTAGTGCCGACCGGACAGGGGAAAGGGAAAAACTGTTTTTT. Looking up the rest from reference TRBV19 and TRBJ1-4 gives the full variable domain: DGGITQSPKYLFRKEGQNVTLSCEQNLNHDAMYWYRQDPGQGLRLIYYSQIVNDFQKGDIAEGYSVSREKKESFPLTVTSAQKNPTAFYLCASSADRTGEREKLFFGSGTQLSVL.

This clone was counted between two and nine times. The chain uses TRBV28 and TRBJ1-2; weak D call: TRBD1 (5 bases). Germline lookup yields CDR1 MDHEN and CDR2 SYDVKM. This CDR3 spans 16 amino acids. Deletions cut 7 bases from V and 0 bases from J, with 18 bases between. CDR3 in amino acids: CASTSLRGRANYGYTF. CDR3 DNA sequence: TGTGCCAGCACGAGCCTTCGGGGGAGAGCTAACTATGGCTACACCTTC.

Many counts were recorded for this clone. This chain connects TRBV27 to TRBJ2-7; 8 nucleotides align to TRBD2. J was trimmed by 2 bases and V by 3 bases; bases with no gene match: 3. Germline lookup yields CDR1 MNHEY and CDR2 SMNVEV (reference sequence). The CDR3 loop spans 14 amino acids. The CDR3 spells CASSFREGAYEQYF. DNA for the CDR3: TGTGCCAGCAGTTTTCGGGAGGGGGCCTACGAGCAGTACTTC.

The V and J genes are TRBV29-1 and TRBJ2-7; tentative D call: TRBD1 (6 bases). Trimming shortened V by 3 bases and J by 2 bases, and 17 bases separated the two germline ends. The CDR3 runs to 15 residues. Germline V gene sequence: CDR1 SQVTM, CDR2 ANQGSEA. CDR3 DNA sequence: TGCAGCGTTGACGGAAAGGGGGTAGCCACCTACGAGCAGTACTTC. Its translation is CSVDGKGVATYEQYF.

The chain recombines TRBV18 with TRBJ2-7; a possible D gene is TRBD1 (5 bases). The germline V gene has CDR1 KGHSH and CDR2 LQKENI. The V and J ends lost 3 bases and 6 bases respectively, with 33 bases between them. This CDR3 is built from 20 residues. CDR3 DNA: TGTGCCAGCTCACCTATTGAAGTCAGAACCTCTTCAGGGATCTTCTTCGAGCAGTACTTC. This encodes CASSPIEVRTSSGIFFEQYF.

The chain couples TRBV5-1 to TRBJ2-7, with TRBD2 matching 16 bases. This CDR3 is built from 18 residues. Trimming at V came to 2 bases and at J to 2 bases, leaving 7 bases not matched to a gene. Germline V lookup: CDR1 SGHRS, CDR2 YFSETQ. As DNA, the CDR3 is TGCGCCAGCAGCTTAAGGGCCGGGACTAGCGGGAGGGCCTACGAGCAGTACTTC. Amino acids: CASSLRAGTSGRAYEQYF.